This note documents a single T cell receptor beta chain sequence. This sample is part of a study of blood T cell repertoires in COVID-19. Study-wide context: PBMCs, B-cell-depleted T cells, or T cells were the source of the cDNA or gDNA that made up the material.

In the original analysis: Estimation of nucleated cell counts was performed using reference gene primer amplification. The assay was immunoSEQ multiplex PCR, and TCRdb's table has in-frame clones only and misses some. V and J calls and clone size follow that table, whereas D and trimming were derived from the DNA. Of roughly 70,000 clones in the sample, roughly four fifths are singletons; the top ten hold approximately 29%. Germline V gives CDR1 SGHTA, CDR2 FQGTGA. Losses at the gene ends were 5 bases for V and 2 bases for J; bases not matched to a gene: 8. This CDR3 is built from 15 residues. Material: peripheral blood. The chain is built from TRBV7-3 and TRBJ2-7; 8 nucleotides align to TRBD1. The TCR comes from a human donor in a cohort sampled during active COVID-19. Here the CDR3 DNA reads TGTGCCAGCAGCCTGGCAGGGGGCGCGGCCTACGAGCAGTACTTC. Its translation: CASSLAGGAAYEQYF.